The entry that follows covers one TCR beta chain sequence. This sample is drawn from a study of shared T cell receptors in the human thymus. Libraries were prepared by immunoSEQ multiplex PCR; TCRdb keeps only in-frame clonotypes and omits some of them. The sample shows hundreds of thousands of clones, approximately 85% of them seen only once. This CDR3 spans 14 amino acids. The germline V gene has CDR1 LNHDA and CDR2 SQIVND (reference sequence). V shed 4 bases and J 6 bases; nucleotides not matched to a gene: 4. The same specimen was also included in a second study, on human thymus T cells. That source adds: Serving as donors were healthy Finnish infants, each of whom was having open corrective surgery for congenital heart defects. Surgeons resected thymus tissue during corrective heart surgery.

The sequence came from a girl under three years old with a congenital heart defect. The sequenced sample was thymocytes. The chain recombines TRBV19 with TRBJ1-5; 9 bases align to TRBD1. The CDR3 nucleotides are TGTGCCAGTAGTAATTGGACAGGGGTTCAGCCCCAGCATTTT. It yields the protein CASSNWTGVQPQHF. Full variable domain (outside the CDR3, taken from reference TRBV19 and TRBJ1-5): DGGITQSPKYLFRKEGQNVTLSCEQNLNHDAMYWYRQDPGQGLRLIYYSQIVNDFQKGDIAEGYSVSREKKESFPLTVTSAQKNPTAFYLCASSNWTGVQPQHFGDGTRLSIL.